The 23 T cell receptor beta chains reported below all come from one sample, sequenced in a study of CD8 T cells in Susac syndrome. RNA totalling about 0.5 to 1 ug underwent reverse transcription with random hexamers. TCRdb used MiXCR to reprocess the immunoSEQ multiplex PCR reads, holding one entry per CDR3 protein. Of about 200,000 distinct CDR3 sequences listed, roughly nine tenths are singletons. Input material: CD8+ T cells from PBMCs. These receptors were taken from a human donor with multiple sclerosis.

This clonotype came up a few times. The chain uses TRBV19 and TRBJ1-6; D perhaps matches TRBD1 (6 bases). Trimming took 5 bases from V and 10 from J, leaving 12 bases between them. The CDR3 is 13 residues long. The germline CDR1 and CDR2 sequences are LNHDA and SQIVND (reference sequence). CDR3 sequence (DNA): TGTGCCAGTAGTCACAGGGCAGACTCACCCCTCCACTTT. Protein sequence: CASSHRADSPLHF.

The genes are TRBV5-1 and TRBJ2-7; D is uncertain. Trimming pared 0 bases from V and 0 bases from J, leaving 7 bases between. Germline CDR1 is SGHRS and CDR2 is YFSETQ. This CDR3 contains 14 residues. The DNA for the CDR3 is TGCGCCAGCAGCTTGGCAGAGAGCTCCTACGAGCAGTACTTC. This gives the protein CASSLAESSYEQYF. Together with reference TRBV5-1 and TRBJ2-7, the CDR3 gives the full variable domain: KAGVTQTPRYLIKTRGQQVTLSCSPISGHRSVSWYQQTPGQGLQFLFEYFSETQRNKGNFPGRFSGRQFSNSRSEMNVSTLELGDSALYLCASSLAESSYEQYFGPGTRLTVT.

This rearrangement joins TRBV7-2 to TRBJ2-2; 9 nucleotides align to TRBD2. Germline CDR1 reads SGHTA; CDR2 reads FQGNSA. The CDR3 has 15 amino acids. The ends lost 5 bases at V and 0 bases at J; junction bases unmatched: 1. The DNA for the CDR3 is TGTGCCAGCAGCAGACTAGCGGCGAACACCGGGGAGCTGTTTTTT. This encodes CASSRLAANTGELFF. Looking up the rest from reference TRBV7-2 and TRBJ2-2 gives the full variable domain: GAGVSQSPSNKVTEKGKDVELRCDPISGHTALYWYRQSLGQGLEFLIYFQGNSAPDKSGLPSDRFSAERTGGSVSTLTIQRTQQEDSAVYLCASSRLAANTGELFFGEGSRLTVL.

The chain combines TRBV13 with TRBJ2-1; 9 nucleotides match TRBD1. The CDR3 is 13 residues long. The germline gives CDR1 PRHDT, CDR2 FYEKMQ (reference sequence). V gave up 5 bases and J gave up 10 bases; unmatched junction bases: 6. For the CDR3, the DNA is TGTGCCAGCAGCCGACAGGGGGATGGAGAGCAGTTCTTC. Its protein product is CASSRQGDGEQFF.

J is TRBJ1-5 and V is TRBV9; 7 bases align to TRBD1. Germline-derived CDR1 and CDR2 are SGDLS and YYNGEE. V dropped 3 bases and J dropped 1; count of bases not matched to a gene: 1. The CDR3 runs 14 residues. The CDR3 is CASSAGGSNQPQHF. The CDR3 bases are TGTGCCAGCAGCGCAGGGGGAAGCAATCAGCCCCAGCATTTT.

V is TRBV6-2 or TRBV6-3 and J is TRBJ1-1; the D is unclear. Germline-derived CDR1 and CDR2 are MNHEY and SVGEGT. The ends were cut back, 4 bases at V and 7 bases at J, with 7 bases in the middle. This CDR3 region has 11 residues. Written as DNA, the CDR3 is TGTGCCAGCAGTTTTATCTTTGAAGCTTTCTTT. Its protein is CASSFIFEAFF.

The V call is TRBV7-2, the J call TRBJ1-4; D is possibly TRBD1 (6 bases). CDR3 length equals 16 residues. Trimming took 1 base from V and 8 from J, leaving 17 bases between them. Germline-derived CDR1 and CDR2 are SGHTA and FQGNSA. The CDR3 here is CASSLEPAGGGEKLFF. CDR3 bases: TGTGCCAGCAGCTTAGAGCCGGCGGGGGGCGGAGAAAAACTGTTTTTT.

Worth noting for this clonotype: The junction and the germline gene differ at one end; a read error may be behind it. The rearrangement links TRBV27 to TRBJ1-1; tentative D call: TRBD1 (5 bases). CDR3 length: 14 amino acids. CDR1 and CDR2 from the germline V gene are MNHEY and SMNVEV (reference sequence). CDR3 loop: CTSSFGGGATEAFF. CDR3 nucleotides: TGTACCAGCAGCTTCGGGGGAGGGGCCACTGAAGCTTTCTTT.

The rearrangement uses TRBV27 and TRBJ1-1; D not certain. CDR3 length: 13 amino acids. The V gene's germline CDR1 is MNHEY and CDR2 SMNVEV (reference sequence). The ends were cut back, 3 bases at V and 0 bases at J, with 5 bases in the middle. The CDR3 region is CASSFVLNTEAFF. CDR3 sequence (DNA): TGTGCCAGCAGTTTTGTCCTGAACACTGAAGCTTTCTTT.

This chain connects TRBV9 to TRBJ2-1; D could derive from TRBD1 or TRBD2 (6 bases each). CDR3 length: 16 residues. CDR1 is SGDLS, CDR2 YYNGEE, per germline. The V end lost 4 bases, the J end lost 0 bases, and 14 bases lay between the germline ends. The CDR3 is CASSSRGGSSYNEQFF. DNA of the CDR3: TGTGCCAGCAGCTCCAGAGGGGGGAGCTCCTACAATGAGCAGTTCTTC.

V usage is TRBV7-9 and J usage is TRBJ1-2; D possibly corresponds to TRBD1 (6 bases). This CDR3 contains 13 residues. Germline lookup yields CDR1 SEHNR and CDR2 FQNEAQ (reference sequence). V gave up 5 bases and J gave up 6 bases, with 13 bases separating them. Here the CDR3 DNA reads TGTGCCAGCAGCGACAGGACTTCGGATGGCTACACCTTC. It translates to CASSDRTSDGYTF.

The CDR3 region is CASSAADGLAKNIQYF. The CDR3 DNA is TGTGCCAGCAGCGCCGCGGACGGCCTAGCCAAAAACATTCAGTACTTC. The chain carries TRBV7-8 and TRBJ2-4; D uncertain. Looked up from germline, CDR1 is SGHVS and CDR2 is FQNEAQ. V lost 5 bases, J lost 0 bases, and 14 bases lay in between. The CDR3 sequence is 16 residues long.

The chain recombines TRBV7-8 with TRBJ2-3; 10 bases map to TRBD2. The CDR3 runs to 19 residues. The V gene end was trimmed by 1 base and the J gene end by 4 bases; junction bases not matched to a gene: 14. Germline loops: CDR1 SGHVS, CDR2 FQNEAQ. In DNA, the CDR3 is TGTGCCAGCAGCTTAGGAATTTTGTCAAGCGGGGGGGCATCAGATACGCAGTATTTT. Its translation is CASSLGILSSGGASDTQYF. The whole variable domain, filled in from reference TRBV7-8 and TRBJ2-3, reads GAGVSQSPRYKVAKRGQDVALRCDPISGHVSLFWYQQALGQGPEFLTYFQNEAQLDKSGLPSDRFFAERPEGSVSTLKIQRTQQEDSAVYLCASSLGILSSGGASDTQYFGPGTRLTVL.

V is TRBV7-2 and J is TRBJ2-1; D gene ambiguous. Germline V lookup: CDR1 SGHTA, CDR2 FQGNSA. This CDR3 is built from 14 residues. The chain's CDR3 is CVLSHYLSYNEQFF. DNA of the CDR3: TGTGTCCTATCCCACTACCTCTCCTACAATGAGCAGTTCTTC.

The chain is built from TRBV15 and TRBJ2-7; 9 nucleotides match TRBD1. Trimming removed 1 base from V and 6 bases from J; junction bases left unmatched: 7. The length of the CDR3 is 15 residues. CDR1 and CDR2 (germline): LNHNV, YYDKDF (reference sequence). CDR3 DNA: TGTGCCACCAGCAGAGCCCGGACAGGGGTTGCCGAGCAGTACTTC. Its translation: CATSRARTGVAEQYF.

The chain uses TRBV5-6 and TRBJ2-6; D gene uncertain. With 7 bases removed from V and 0 bases from J, the gap between germline ends came to 5 bases. From germline, CDR1 is SGHDT and CDR2 YYEEEE. This CDR3 contains 13 residues. The CDR3 DNA sequence: TGTGCCAGCGGGCTCTCTGGGGCCAACGTCCTGACTTTC. This codes for CASGLSGANVLTF.

The rearrangement uses TRBV19 and TRBJ2-7, with 9 bases that match TRBD2. CDR1 is LNHDA, CDR2 SQIVND, per germline (reference sequence). Trimming cost V 4 bases and J 2 bases; bases outside gene matches: 12. The CDR3 has 17 amino acids. The CDR3 DNA is TGTGCCAGTAGTACCCCCGGCCTAGCGGGGCTTACCTACGAGCAGTACTTC. It translates to CASSTPGLAGLTYEQYF.

The chain uses TRBV5-6 and TRBJ2-7; D perhaps matches TRBD2 (5 bases). The germline V and J ends were trimmed by 0 bases and 2 bases, with 12 bases remaining between them. CDR1 SGHDT and CDR2 YYEEEE come from the germline V gene. This CDR3 comprises 15 residues. This CDR3 is CASSLGRTVPYEQYF. CDR3 DNA: TGTGCCAGCAGCTTGGGTCGGACTGTACCCTACGAGCAGTACTTC.

This clonotype has only a few counts. The chain links TRBV7-6 to TRBJ2-5; D gene unclear. V lost 3 bases and J lost 1, with 12 bases in between. The CDR3 totals 15 residues. Germline assignment: CDR1 SGHVS and CDR2 FNYEAQ. CDR3: CASSLGLGSQETQYF. The CDR3 DNA sequence: TGTGCCAGCAGCTTGGGCCTAGGTAGCCAAGAGACCCAGTACTTC.

Worth noting for this clonotype: At one of its ends the junction is not consistent with the germline gene, which may arise from a read error. The rearrangement uses TRBV12-3 or TRBV12-4 and TRBJ1-4, with D uncertain. CDR3 size: 14 residues. The DNA of the CDR3 is TGTGCCAGCAGCTTAGGATTATTCAGAGAAAAACTGTTTTTT. Translating gives CASSLGLFREKLFF.

The rearrangement uses TRBV24-1 and TRBJ2-5; D is perhaps TRBD2 (5 bases). Germline V CDR1 and CDR2: KGHDR, SFDVKD. CDR3 length: 14 residues. Between the trimmed V and J ends, which lost 4 bases and 5 bases, there was a span of 13 bases. The DNA for the CDR3 is TGTGCCACCAGTGACCCCGGGGAGTGGGAGACCCAGTACTTC. As protein: CATSDPGEWETQYF.

The J gene is TRBJ2-1, the V gene TRBV27; either TRBD1 or TRBD2 may fit D (5 bases each). Germline CDR1 and CDR2: MNHEY and SMNVEV (reference sequence). This CDR3 is 15 amino acids long. Trimming removed 2 bases from V and 5 bases from J, with 13 bases in between. The CDR3 is CASSLTGRGHNEQFF. For the CDR3, the DNA is TGTGCCAGCAGTTTAACGGGACGTGGCCACAATGAGCAGTTCTTC.

The chain combines TRBV5-6 with TRBJ2-5; TRBD2 aligns across 7 bases. Per germline, CDR1 SGHDT and CDR2 YYEEEE. This CDR3 is built from 17 residues. Trimming removed 0 bases from V and 2 bases from J; junction bases left unmatched: 10. This CDR3 is CASSLVWPGGSQETQYF. The CDR3 bases are TGTGCCAGCAGCTTGGTCTGGCCGGGGGGTTCACAAGAGACCCAGTACTTC.